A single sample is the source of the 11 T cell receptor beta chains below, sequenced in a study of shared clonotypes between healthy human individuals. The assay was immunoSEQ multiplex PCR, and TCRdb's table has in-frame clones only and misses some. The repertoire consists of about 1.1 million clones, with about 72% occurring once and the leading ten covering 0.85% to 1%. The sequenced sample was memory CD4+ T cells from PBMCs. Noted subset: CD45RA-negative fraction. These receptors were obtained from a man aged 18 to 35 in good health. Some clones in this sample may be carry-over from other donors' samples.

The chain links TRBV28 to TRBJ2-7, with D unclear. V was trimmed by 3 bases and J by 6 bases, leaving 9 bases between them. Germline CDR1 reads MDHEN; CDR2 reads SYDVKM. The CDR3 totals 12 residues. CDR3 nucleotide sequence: TGTGCCAGCAGTTTTCACGGGTTCGAGCAGTACTTC. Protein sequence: CASSFHGFEQYF.

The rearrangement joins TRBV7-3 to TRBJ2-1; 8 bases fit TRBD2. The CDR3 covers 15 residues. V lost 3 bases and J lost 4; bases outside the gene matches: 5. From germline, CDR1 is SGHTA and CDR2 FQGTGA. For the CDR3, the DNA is TGTGCCAGCAGCTTCACTAGCGGAGTTTACAATGAGCAGTTCTTC. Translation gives CASSFTSGVYNEQFF.

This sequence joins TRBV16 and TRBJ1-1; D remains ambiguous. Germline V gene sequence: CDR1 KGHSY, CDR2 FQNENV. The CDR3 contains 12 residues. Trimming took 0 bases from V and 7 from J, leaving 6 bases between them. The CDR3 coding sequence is TGTGCCAGCAGCCAATCCTACCTTGAAGCTTTCTTT. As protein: CASSQSYLEAFF.

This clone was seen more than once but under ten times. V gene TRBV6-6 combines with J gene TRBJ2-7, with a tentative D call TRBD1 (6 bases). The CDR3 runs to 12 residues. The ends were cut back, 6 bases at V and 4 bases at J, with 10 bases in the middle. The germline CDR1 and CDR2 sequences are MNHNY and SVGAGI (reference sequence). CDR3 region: CASRRTDYEQYF. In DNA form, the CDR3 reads TGTGCCAGCAGGAGGACAGATTACGAGCAGTACTTC.

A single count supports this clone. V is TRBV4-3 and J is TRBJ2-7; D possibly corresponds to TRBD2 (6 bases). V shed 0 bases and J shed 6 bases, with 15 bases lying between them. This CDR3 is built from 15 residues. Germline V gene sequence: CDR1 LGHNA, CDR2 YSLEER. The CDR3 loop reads CASSQDRREGGEQYF. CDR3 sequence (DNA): TGCGCCAGCAGCCAAGATCGGCGGGAAGGCGGCGAGCAGTACTTC.

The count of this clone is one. CDR3 nucleotides: TGCAGCTCGAGGGGGGGCTATGGCTACACCTTC. This sequence encodes CSSRGGYGYTF. The V call is TRBV20-1, the J call TRBJ1-2, with TRBD1 as a possible D gene (6 bases). In germline, CDR1 is DFQATT, CDR2 SNEGSKA (reference sequence). This CDR3 has 11 residues.

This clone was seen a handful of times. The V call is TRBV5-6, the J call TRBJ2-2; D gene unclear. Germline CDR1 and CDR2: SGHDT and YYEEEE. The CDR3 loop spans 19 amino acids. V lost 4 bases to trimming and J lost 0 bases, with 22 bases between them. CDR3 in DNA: TGTGCCAGCAGCCCGGGCGTACGGGCGTACTACTCGAACACCGGGGAGCTGTTTTTT. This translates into CASSPGVRAYYSNTGELFF.

As DNA, the CDR3 is TGCGCCAGCAGCCAGGCTGGTTTCGGGAGTTCTGGCATTCAGTACTTC. Amino acid sequence: CASSQAGFGSSGIQYF. The gene calls are TRBV4-1 and TRBJ2-4; D is perhaps TRBD2 (6 bases). The CDR3 spans 16 residues. From germline, CDR1 is MGHRA and CDR2 YSYEKL. Trimming took 3 bases from V and 9 from J, leaving 21 bases between them.

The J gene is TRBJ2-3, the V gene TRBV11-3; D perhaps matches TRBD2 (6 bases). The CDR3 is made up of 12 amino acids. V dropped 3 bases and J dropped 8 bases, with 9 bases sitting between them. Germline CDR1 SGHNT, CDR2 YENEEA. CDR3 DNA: TGTGCCAGCAGCTTGGGAGGCGGTACGCAGTATTTT. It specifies CASSLGGGTQYF.

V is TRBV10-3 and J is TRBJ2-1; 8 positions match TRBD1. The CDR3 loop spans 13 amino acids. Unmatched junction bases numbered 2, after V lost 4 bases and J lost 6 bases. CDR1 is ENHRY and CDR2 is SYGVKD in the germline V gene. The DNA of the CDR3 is TGTGCCATCAGTGCGGGGACAGGCAATGAGCAGTTCTTC. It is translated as CAISAGTGNEQFF.

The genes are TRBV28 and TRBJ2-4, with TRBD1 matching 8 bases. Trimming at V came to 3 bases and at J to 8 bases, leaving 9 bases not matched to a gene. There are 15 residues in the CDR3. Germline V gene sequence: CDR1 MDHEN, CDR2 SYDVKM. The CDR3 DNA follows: TGTGCCAGCAGTTTGGGCAGGGGGCTTTCGGACATTCAGTACTTC. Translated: CASSLGRGLSDIQYF.